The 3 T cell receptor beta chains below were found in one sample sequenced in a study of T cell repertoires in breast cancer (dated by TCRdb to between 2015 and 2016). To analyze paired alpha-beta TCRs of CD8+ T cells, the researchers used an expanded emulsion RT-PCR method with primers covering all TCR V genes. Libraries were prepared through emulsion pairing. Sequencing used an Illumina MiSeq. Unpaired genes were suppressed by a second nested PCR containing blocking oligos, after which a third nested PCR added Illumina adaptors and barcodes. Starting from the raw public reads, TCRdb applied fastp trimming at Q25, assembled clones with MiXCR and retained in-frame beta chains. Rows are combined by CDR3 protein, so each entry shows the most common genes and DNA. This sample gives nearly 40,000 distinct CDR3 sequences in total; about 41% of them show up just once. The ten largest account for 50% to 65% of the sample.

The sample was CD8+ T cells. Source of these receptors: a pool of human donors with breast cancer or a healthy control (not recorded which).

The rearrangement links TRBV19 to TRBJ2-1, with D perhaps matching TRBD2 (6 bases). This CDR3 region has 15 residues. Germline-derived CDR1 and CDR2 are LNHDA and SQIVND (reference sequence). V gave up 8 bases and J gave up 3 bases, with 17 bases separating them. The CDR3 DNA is TGTGCCAGTCCCCCTGGGGAGGCCAGCTACAATGAGCAGTTCTTC. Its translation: CASPPGEASYNEQFF.

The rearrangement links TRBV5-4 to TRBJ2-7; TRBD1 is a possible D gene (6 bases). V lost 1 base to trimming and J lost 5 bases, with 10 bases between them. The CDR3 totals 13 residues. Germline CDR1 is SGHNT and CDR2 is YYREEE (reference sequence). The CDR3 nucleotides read TGTGCCAGCAGCTTGAACAGGGTCGACGAGCAGTACTTC. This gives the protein CASSLNRVDEQYF.

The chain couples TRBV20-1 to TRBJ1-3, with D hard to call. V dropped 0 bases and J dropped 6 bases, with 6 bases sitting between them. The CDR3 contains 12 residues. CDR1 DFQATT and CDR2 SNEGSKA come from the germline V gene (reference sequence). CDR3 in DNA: TGCAGTGCTAGAGATTATCCAAACACCATATATTTT. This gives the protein CSARDYPNTIYF.